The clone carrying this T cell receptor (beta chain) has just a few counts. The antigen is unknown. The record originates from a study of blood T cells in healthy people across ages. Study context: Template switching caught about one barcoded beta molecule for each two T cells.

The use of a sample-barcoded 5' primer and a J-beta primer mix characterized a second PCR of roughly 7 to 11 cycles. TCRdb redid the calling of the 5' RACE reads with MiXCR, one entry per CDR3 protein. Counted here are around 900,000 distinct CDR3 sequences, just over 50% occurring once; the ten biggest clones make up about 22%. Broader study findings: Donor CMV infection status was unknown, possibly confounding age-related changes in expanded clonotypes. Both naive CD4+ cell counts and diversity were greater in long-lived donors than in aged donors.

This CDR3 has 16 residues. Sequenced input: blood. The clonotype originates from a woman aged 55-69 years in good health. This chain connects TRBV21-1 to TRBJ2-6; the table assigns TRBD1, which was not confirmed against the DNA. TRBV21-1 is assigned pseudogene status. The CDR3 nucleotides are TGTGCCAGCAGCACCCGGCGTAGCTCTGGGGCCAACGTCCTGACTTTC. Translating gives CASSTRRSSGANVLTF.